This T cell receptor beta chain originates from a study of cytomegalovirus exposure and HLA in healthy donors. Whole-study results and caveats: What a later analysis showed was that several of the most significant clusters appeared linked to common viral pathogens. Later analysis revealed greater clonal expansion in HLA-associated TCR beta chains than in equally common others.

CDR3 length: 14 amino acids. The V end was cut by 1 base, the J end by 3 bases, with 10 bases between. The germline CDR1 and CDR2 sequences are MNHNS and SASEGT. The count of this clone is one. As yet, its antigen is unknown. PCR employed 60 Vbeta and 13 Jbeta primers. Only in-frame clones appear in the TCRdb table, and some are missing; sequencing was by immunoSEQ multiplex PCR. The data contain approximately 100,000 clones, roughly 88% of them singletons. In nominal health when sampled, donors likely had unrecorded immune exposures nonetheless. Specimen: PBMCs. The chain employs TRBV6-1 and TRBJ2-7, with D tentatively TRBD2 (5 bases). This clonotype was obtained from a woman younger than 35 in good health and CMV-seronegative. CDR3 sequence (DNA): TGTGCCAGCAGTGAAGGGGAGTTGGGCTACGAGCAGTACTTC. It specifies CASSEGELGYEQYF.